What follows are 31 T cell receptor beta chains derived from one specimen sequenced in a study of CXCR3-negative and CXCR3-positive naive CD8 T cells. Preparation of TRB cDNA libraries relied on 5' RACE carrying UMI labels. For each CDR3 protein, TCRdb gives one entry from its re-call of the 5' RACE reads, without DNA. The sample table includes tens of thousands of distinct CDR3 sequences. Sequencing used naive CXCR3- CD8+ T cells from blood. Sample subset: CD45RO-CCR7+CD27+CD95- naive CD8+ T cells lacking CXCR3 (TNR3-). These receptors were collected from a human donor in good health. Some clones in this sample may be carry-over from other donors' samples.

This chain links TRBV20-1 with TRBJ1-1; the TCRdb D gene call, TRBD1, has no DNA to confirm it. The CDR3 runs to 14 residues. Germline assignment: CDR1 DFQATT and CDR2 SNEGSKA (reference sequence). CDR3 protein: CSASKRQGRTEAFF.

J is TRBJ2-7 and V is TRBV29-1. This CDR3 region has 12 residues. CDR1 SQVTM and CDR2 ANQGSEA come from the germline V gene. This CDR3 reads CSVETDSYEQYF.

This chain links TRBV15 with TRBJ2-5; TCRdb picks TRBD2, but there is no DNA to check that call. The germline V gene has CDR1 LNHNV and CDR2 YYDKDF (reference sequence). This CDR3 contains 16 residues. CDR3 region: CATSRGSGGSQETQYF.

The V and J genes are TRBV4-3 and TRBJ2-2. Germline V gives CDR1 LGHNA, CDR2 YSLEER. This CDR3 is 14 amino acids long. CDR3 protein: CASSQVLDTGELFF.

The V gene is TRBV12-3 or TRBV12-4, the J gene TRBJ2-7; the D call of TRBD1 rests on TCRdb alone, since no DNA is present to check it. This CDR3 has 15 amino acids. CDR3 protein: CASSPFPGTEYEQYF.

This rearrangement joins TRBV29-1 to TRBJ2-4; TCRdb indicates TRBD1, and absent DNA this call remains unverified. There are 15 residues in the CDR3. The germline CDR1 and CDR2 sequences are SQVTM and ANQGSEA. This chain's CDR3 is CSVEEPLKAKNIQYF.

The chain couples TRBV7-3 to TRBJ2-1; TCRdb calls TRBD1, which cannot be checked without DNA. This CDR3 region has 14 residues. Germline CDR1 and CDR2: SGHTA and FQGTGA. The chain's CDR3 is CASSPWGQGSEQFF.

The chain carries TRBV5-1 and TRBJ2-1; there is no DNA to check the TCRdb D call of TRBD2. The CDR3 has 14 amino acids. Germline loops: CDR1 SGHRS, CDR2 YFSETQ. The CDR3 loop is CASREAGTGNEQFF.

Frequency places this clonotype as medium-sized. The chain uses TRBV6-2 or TRBV6-3 and TRBJ2-3; TCRdb outputs TRBD1, but without DNA this stays unchecked. The germline gives CDR1 MNHEY, CDR2 SVGEGT. The CDR3 covers 13 residues. This CDR3 is CATWTGVTDTQYF.

The V call is TRBV6-2 or TRBV6-3, the J call TRBJ2-7; TCRdb calls TRBD1, which cannot be checked without DNA. Germline CDR1 reads MNHEY; CDR2 reads SVGEGT. This CDR3 is 17 amino acids long. The CDR3 sequence is CASSYPDGTGEAYEQYF.

The J gene is TRBJ2-7, the V gene TRBV7-9; TCRdb's D gene call, TRBD1, goes unchecked for lack of DNA. The CDR3 runs 14 residues. Germline CDR1 reads SEHNR; CDR2 reads FQNEAQ (reference sequence). The CDR3: CASSLAMGVREQYF.

The chain uses TRBV4-3 and TRBJ2-7; the D call of TRBD1 rests on TCRdb alone, since no DNA is present to check it. CDR3 size: 20 residues. CDR1 is LGHNA and CDR2 is YSLEER in the germline V gene. The CDR3 loop reads CASSRQTGTEISFLSYEQYF.

The rearrangement uses TRBV7-2 and TRBJ2-7; TCRdb designates TRBD1, a call that cannot be tested without DNA. The CDR3 has 14 amino acids. The germline CDR1 and CDR2 sequences are SGHTA and FQGNSA. The CDR3 reads CASSLSSRAYEQYF.

V is TRBV7-2 and J is TRBJ2-7; TCRdb selects TRBD1, and the lack of DNA leaves this call unchecked. The CDR3 runs to 13 residues. Germline V CDR1 and CDR2: SGHTA, FQGNSA. CDR3: CASSPGGSNEQYF.

The chain is built from TRBV20-1 and TRBJ2-3; as DNA is missing, the TRBD2 call by TCRdb cannot be tested. This CDR3 is 16 amino acids long. Germline V CDR1 and CDR2: DFQATT, SNEGSKA (reference sequence). CDR3 region: CSARRSWTDSPDTQYF.

V is TRBV6-2 or TRBV6-3 and J is TRBJ2-7; TCRdb selects TRBD1, and the lack of DNA leaves this call unchecked. Germline CDR1 reads MNHEY; CDR2 reads SVGEGT. This CDR3 is 15 amino acids long. The CDR3 loop is CASSAALSIGYEKYF.

The V gene is TRBV11-2, the J gene TRBJ2-5; TCRdb names TRBD2, which stays unverified in the absence of DNA. This CDR3 contains 16 residues. The germline V gene encodes CDR1 SGHAT and CDR2 FQNNGV. CDR3 amino acids: CASSFAGTSVQETQYF.

The chain recombines TRBV12-3 or TRBV12-4 with TRBJ1-2; without DNA, the TCRdb call of TRBD1 cannot be checked. This CDR3 is built from 13 residues. Here the CDR3 reads CASSPGGGYGYTF.

V gene TRBV29-1 combines with J gene TRBJ2-2; TCRdb's assignment of TRBD1 cannot be checked, as there is no DNA. Germline V gene data show CDR1 as SQVTM and CDR2 as ANQGSEA. The CDR3 totals 12 residues. The CDR3 spells CSVAQGSGELFF.

The chain employs TRBV30 and TRBJ1-1; the TCRdb call, TRBD1, lacks DNA for checking. CDR1 is GTSNPN and CDR2 is SVGIG in the germline V gene (reference sequence). The CDR3 has 14 residues. CDR3 region: CAWSVHRGYTEAFF.

This chain joins TRBV18 and TRBJ2-1; the D gene TCRdb calls, TRBD2, cannot be checked with no DNA. CDR3 length: 16 amino acids. CDR1 and CDR2 from the germline V gene are KGHSH and LQKENI. This chain's CDR3 is CASSTTTPSGVHEQFF.

This clonotype shows up as medium-sized by frequency. The rearrangement joins TRBV20-1 to TRBJ2-5; checking the TCRdb D call of TRBD1 is not possible without DNA. Germline V CDR1 and CDR2: DFQATT, SNEGSKA (reference sequence). The CDR3 has 14 residues. CDR3 loop: CSARSPAGEETQYF.

This chain connects TRBV7-9 to TRBJ1-1; TCRdb lists TRBD1, though no DNA is available to test this call. The germline CDR1 and CDR2 sequences are SEHNR and FQNEAQ (reference sequence). The CDR3 consists of 13 residues. CDR3 protein: CASSPPGNTEAFF.

J is TRBJ2-7 and V is TRBV28. This CDR3 is 12 amino acids long. Looked up from germline, CDR1 is MDHEN and CDR2 is SYDVKM. CDR3 sequence reads: CASSKSNYEQYF.

V and J are TRBV29-1 and TRBJ1-6. The CDR3 runs to 13 residues. The V gene's germline CDR1 is SQVTM and CDR2 ANQGSEA. CDR3: CSVVEGSNSPLHF.

This clonotype is called medium-sized based on its frequency. The chain carries TRBV20-1 and TRBJ2-5; TCRdb designates TRBD1, a call that cannot be tested without DNA. The CDR3 loop spans 14 amino acids. Germline assignment: CDR1 DFQATT and CDR2 SNEGSKA (reference sequence). Here the CDR3 reads CSARDPGQMETQYF.

V is TRBV7-6 and J is TRBJ2-7. The CDR3 runs to 14 residues. Looked up from germline, CDR1 is SGHVS and CDR2 is FNYEAQ. The chain's CDR3 is CASSQDPSSYEQYF.

The chain joins TRBV29-1 to TRBJ2-2; the TRBD2 assignment by TCRdb is unverifiable without DNA. The CDR3 sequence is 14 residues long. The germline CDR1 and CDR2 sequences are SQVTM and ANQGSEA. CDR3 region: CSVEKRGGPGELFF.

The chain carries TRBV9 and TRBJ1-1; the D call from TCRdb, TRBD1, cannot be confirmed without DNA. The CDR3 runs 16 residues. Germline CDR1 and CDR2: SGDLS and YYNGEE. CDR3 loop: CASSEPRTGVNTEAFF.

This sequence joins TRBV6-2 or TRBV6-3 and TRBJ1-3. The CDR3 is 14 residues long. Per the germline V gene, CDR1 is MNHEY and CDR2 is SVGEGT. The CDR3 sequence: CASSYFDGGNTIYF.

The CDR3 sequence: CAISEEWQGESNQPQHF. The V call is TRBV10-3, the J call TRBJ1-5; TCRdb names TRBD1, which stays unverified in the absence of DNA. CDR3 size: 17 residues. Germline lookup yields CDR1 ENHRY and CDR2 SYGVKD.